The text below deals with one T cell receptor beta chain. PCR was performed using 60 Vbeta and 13 Jbeta primers. Using immunoSEQ multiplex PCR, the repertoire was profiled, and TCRdb retains in-frame clones only, with some absent. Its clone listing holds about 84,000 clones. The data were taken from a study of cytomegalovirus exposure and HLA in healthy donors. Germline V gives CDR1 MNHEY, CDR2 SMNVEV (reference sequence). The ends were cut back, 6 bases at V and 11 bases at J, with 19 bases in the middle. This CDR3 region has 13 residues. The sequence came from a man aged 50 or older in good health and CMV-seronegative. The specimen was PBMCs. J is TRBJ1-1 and V is TRBV27; weak D call: TRBD1 (6 bases). The CDR3 protein is CASRHTGTIEAFF. DNA for the CDR3: TGTGCCAGCAGACATACCGGGACAATCGAGGCTTTCTTT.